Listed here is a single TCR beta chain. Treatment in this sample: 15 to 20 received Ad26.COV2.S at low or high dose, single or two shots; five or six received placebo; per-sample allocation not given. Collection of the samples took place on day 63 after the first injection of vaccine or placebo. Sequenced by immunoSEQ multiplex PCR; TCRdb stores in-frame clones only, minus some. The sample includes some 460,000 clones, about 89% of them seen just once. This record belongs to a study of Ad26.COV2.S vaccination and SARS-CoV-2 variants. Looking at the study overall: Administration of Ad26.COV2.S was intramuscular, either once or twice 56 days apart.

The TCR was taken from a person aged 18 to 65 who received the Ad26.COV2.S COVID-19 vaccine or a placebo. Sequencing used peripheral blood, obtained in a trial of Ad26.COV2.S vaccine versus placebo.

CDR3: CASSLSVAGGPYEQYF. The CDR3 bases are TGTGCCAGCAGCTTATCGGTAGCGGGAGGACCCTACGAGCAGTACTTC. The rearrangement joins TRBV13 to TRBJ2-7; 10 bases line up with TRBD2. Germline lookup yields CDR1 PRHDT and CDR2 FYEKMQ (reference sequence). The CDR3 spans 16 residues. Unmatched junction bases numbered 6, after V lost 2 bases and J lost 2 bases. Supplemented by reference TRBV13 and TRBJ2-7, the full variable domain reads AAGVIQSPRHLIKEKRETATLKCYPIPRHDTVYWYQQGPGQDPQFLISFYEKMQSDKGSIPDRFSAQQFSDYHSELNMSSLELGDSALYFCASSLSVAGGPYEQYFGPGTRLTVT.